This is a list of T cell receptor beta chains from one sample in a study of CD8+CD57+ T cells in acquired aplastic anemia. TCRdb passed the reads through MiXCR, listing each CDR3 protein once. The sample holds fewer than 200,000 distinct CDR3 sequences; about 64% are singletons and the top ten take 45% to 50%. Sample: sorted CD4+, CD8+, or CD8+CD57+ T cells (not recorded which) from PBMCs. The receptors were gathered from a human donor in good health. The CDR3 runs from the conserved cysteine through the conserved F or W. D genes are given only for firm matches. Rows give clone size only sometimes, using once, few, many, or a class for an expanded clone.

j_gene | abundance | v_gene | d_gene | CDR3nt | CDR3aa
TRBJ2-3 | - | TRBV20-1 | - | TGCAGTGCTAGAGGGAACGGTACGCAGTATTTT | CSARGNGTQYF
TRBJ1-6 | - | TRBV20-1 | TRBD1 | TGCAGTGCTAGACCCGCCGCGATTGACAGGGATAATTCACCCCTCCACTTT | CSARPAAIDRDNSPLHF
TRBJ1-6 | - | TRBV20-1 | - | TGCAGTGCTAGTCCAGGGGTGGGCAATTCACCCCTCCACTTT | CSASPGVGNSPLHF
TRBJ1-1 | - | TRBV5-5 | TRBD1 | TGTGCCAGCAGCTACGTGGAGGCAGGGGGCTCAACTGAAGCTTTCTTT | CASSYVEAGGSTEAFF
TRBJ1-2 | - | TRBV19 | TRBD1 | TGTGCCACCACGGGACAGACCAACTATGGCTACACCTTC | CATTGQTNYGYTF
TRBJ2-5 | - | TRBV7-9 | TRBD1 | TGTGCCAGCAGCTTGGGACAGGGACACGAGACCCAGTACTTC | CASSLGQGHETQYF
TRBJ1-2 | many | TRBV4-1 | TRBD1 | TGCGCCAGCAGCTCCCTTGGTGGGACAGGGATTAACTATGGCTACACCTTC | CASSSLGGTGINYGYTF
TRBJ2-7 | - | TRBV5-1 | - | TGTGCCAGCAGCTACTCCCAAGCCTACGAGCAGTACTTC | CASSYSQAYEQYF
TRBJ1-1 | - | TRBV10-3 | - | TGTGCCATCAGTGAGTCGGGACAATCGGCCACTGAAGCTTTCTTT | CAISESGQSATEAFF
TRBJ1-1 | - | TRBV7-2 | - | TGTGCCAGCAGCCAAGTCTCGGAGTACACTGAAGCTTTCTTT | CASSQVSEYTEAFF
TRBJ2-5 | - | TRBV20-1 | - | TGCAGTGCTAGAGATCAATTGGAGACCCAGTACTTC | CSARDQLETQYF
TRBJ2-3 | - | TRBV7-8 | - | TGTGCCAGCAGCTTAGACAGGACTGGCACAGATACGCAGTATTTT | CASSLDRTGTDTQYF
TRBJ1-2 | many | TRBV4-3 | TRBD1 | TGCGCCAGCAGCCAAGATCGGACAGGGGATGGCTACACCTTC | CASSQDRTGDGYTF
TRBJ2-1 | few | TRBV20-1 | TRBD2 | TGCAGTGCTAGCGGGACTAGCGGGATACGGTTCTTC | CSASGTSGIRFF
TRBJ2-5 | once | TRBV24-1 | TRBD1 | TGTGCCAGCAGCCCAGGGGGCCAAGAGACCCAGTACTTC | CASSPGGQETQYF
TRBJ2-7 | - | TRBV20-1 | TRBD1 | TGCAGTGCTAGAGAGGAGGTTGGGGACAGGGTACTTGAGCAGTACTTC | CSAREEVGDRVLEQYF
TRBJ2-1 | - | TRBV20-1 | TRBD2 | TGCAGTGCTAGCGGGGGGGGTTACAATGAGCAGTTCTTC | CSASGGGYNEQFF
TRBJ1-1 | - | TRBV20-1 | - | TGCAGTACTACACGGTTGGGGAACACTGAAGCTTTCTTT | CSTTRLGNTEAFF
TRBJ2-1 | - | TRBV7-6 | - | TGTGCCAGCAGCTTTGCGCAGGGGAGCAATGAGCAGTTCTTC | CASSFAQGSNEQFF
TRBJ1-2 | - | TRBV4-1 | - | TGCGCCAGCAGCCAAGTAGGGCTTGGCGGCTACACCTTC | CASSQVGLGGYTF
TRBJ2-3 | - | TRBV10-3 | TRBD2 | TGTGCCATCAGTGAGAGCGGGGGGGCTTTAAATACGCAGTATTTT | CAISESGGALNTQYF
TRBJ2-7 | - | TRBV9 | TRBD2 | TGTGCCAGCAGCGTAGCGTCCAGCGGGGGGACCCACGAGCAGTACTTC | CASSVASSGGTHEQYF
TRBJ1-3 | - | TRBV20-1 | - | TGCAGTGCTAGAGTGAACTCTGGAAACACCATATATTTT | CSARVNSGNTIYF
TRBJ1-2 | - | TRBV7-8 | TRBD1 | TGTGCCAGCAGCACGGGACAGGGGATCTATGGCTACACCTTC | CASSTGQGIYGYTF
TRBJ2-3 | - | TRBV7-6 | - | TGTGCCAGCAGCTCAGGGCACCTTGGGGATACGCAGGATTTT | CASSSGHLGDTQDF
TRBJ1-4 | - | TRBV25-1 | TRBD1 | TGTGCCAGCAGTGGGACAGGGGGCACCGAAAAACTGTTTTTT | CASSGTGGTEKLFF
TRBJ2-5 | many | TRBV7-7 | TRBD2 | TGTGCTAGCAGCTTATATACTAGCGGGGGACAAGAGACCCAGTACTTC | CASSLYTSGGQETQYF
TRBJ2-5 | - | TRBV20-1 | - | TGCAGTGCTAGAACAGGGTTCCAAGAGACCCAGTACTTC | CSARTGFQETQYF
TRBJ1-5 | - | TRBV15 | TRBD1 | TGTGCCACCAGCAGAGGGACAGGTGACAGCAATCAGCCCCAGCATTTT | CATSRGTGDSNQPQHF
TRBJ2-7 | once | TRBV6-2/TRBV6-3 | - | TGTGCCAGTAGTTACGGACATTCCTACGGGCAGTACTTC | CASSYGHSYGQYF
TRBJ1-1 | many | TRBV24-1 | - | TGTGCCACCAGGGGCCAGGGAAACACTGAAGCTTTCTTT | CATRGQGNTEAFF
TRBJ2-1 | many | TRBV6-5 | TRBD2 | TGTGCCAGCAGTTACTCGACTAGCGGCCACAATGAGCAGTTCTTC | CASSYSTSGHNEQFF
TRBJ2-7 | - | TRBV24-1 | - | TGTGCCAGCAGTTACGGCGACAGGCCCACCTACGAGCAGTACTTC | CASSYGDRPTYEQYF
TRBJ1-3 | - | TRBV15 | - | TGTGCCACCAGCAGAGATTCGGTGGGTGCCGGAAACACCATATATTTT | CATSRDSVGAGNTIYF
TRBJ2-1 | many | TRBV6-1 | - | TGTGCCAGCATCTCAAGTTATGAGCAGTTCTTC | CASISSYEQFF
TRBJ1-2 | - | TRBV10-1 | - | TGCGCCAGCAGATGGACAGTAATACCTCCCTTAGTTGGCTACACCTTC | CASRWTVIPPLVGYTF
TRBJ2-1 | - | TRBV2 | TRBD2 | TGTGCCAGCAGGCTTGGGACTAGCGGGACGTATAATGAGCAGTTCTTC | CASRLGTSGTYNEQFF
TRBJ1-1 | - | TRBV25-1 | - | TGTGCCAGCAGTGTCGTCTCAGGCACTGAAGCTTTCTTT | CASSVVSGTEAFF
TRBJ1-1 | - | TRBV7-3 | - | TGTGCCAGCAGCAAAGACACGAACACTGAAGCTTTCTTT | CASSKDTNTEAFF
TRBJ2-2 | - | TRBV7-2 | - | TGTGCCAGCAGCCCAGTCACCGGGGAGCTGTTTTTT | CASSPVTGELFF
TRBJ1-6 | - | TRBV19 | - | TGTGCCAGTAGTCCATTATATAATTCACCCCTCCACTTT | CASSPLYNSPLHF
TRBJ2-2 | - | TRBV24-1 | - | TGTGCCACCAGTTTGGCAGGGGAGCTGTTTTTT | CATSLAGELFF
TRBJ2-3 | few | TRBV9 | TRBD2 | TGTGCCAGCAGCGTAGTAGGGCTAGCGGTCCAGCCCGCAGATACGCAGTATTTT | CASSVVGLAVQPADTQYF
TRBJ1-2 | - | TRBV6-4 | TRBD1 | TGTGCCAGCAGTGGTCAGACAGGGCACTATGGCTACACCTTC | CASSGQTGHYGYTF
TRBJ2-7 | - | TRBV7-2 | - | TGTGCCAGCAGCTTAGCGCGGCGTGGGGCCTACGAGCAGTACTTC | CASSLARRGAYEQYF
TRBJ2-7 | - | TRBV19 | TRBD2 | TGTGCCAGTAGTATAGTCGGCGGGAGTAGCGAGCAGTACTTC | CASSIVGGSSEQYF
TRBJ1-1 | - | TRBV5-1 | - | TGCGCCAGCAGCTTGGAACATGGAACGGAAGCTTTCTTT | CASSLEHGTEAFF
TRBJ1-1 | - | TRBV20-1 | - | TGCAGTGCTAGCTATACAGGGTTGGGCACTGAAGCTTTCTTT | CSASYTGLGTEAFF
TRBJ2-7 | many | TRBV7-8 | - | TGTGCCAGCAGCTTAGGGGCCTACGAGCAGTACTTC | CASSLGAYEQYF
TRBJ2-7 | - | TRBV29-1 | TRBD1 | TGCAGCGTTGAAGCGGGACAGGGTAGTGACGAGCAGTACTTC | CSVEAGQGSDEQYF
TRBJ1-4 | - | TRBV10-3 | - | TGTGCCATCAGCCGGAACGGGCTTAATGAAAAACTGTTTTTT | CAISRNGLNEKLFF
TRBJ2-7 | - | TRBV24-1 | - | TGTGCCACCAGTGATTTGGGGGGTGACGAGCAGTACTTC | CATSDLGGDEQYF
TRBJ1-6 | - | TRBV7-9 | TRBD1 | TGTGCCAGCAGCTTAAGGGACAGGGGGCAGTCCCTCCACTTT | CASSLRDRGQSLHF
TRBJ2-1 | - | TRBV29-1 | - | TGCAGCGTTGTACTCAGTATGACCCGGAATGAGCAGTTCTTC | CSVVLSMTRNEQFF
TRBJ2-5 | - | TRBV29-1 | TRBD1 | TGCAGCGTCGACCCGGGACAGGGGAGAGAGACCCAGTACTTC | CSVDPGQGRETQYF
TRBJ2-1 | once | TRBV7-6 | - | TGTGCCACCTCCTTGTACAGAAAAGATGAGCAGTTCTTC | CATSLYRKDEQFF
TRBJ2-1 | - | TRBV9 | - | TGTGCCAGCACCTACTTCACAGACAGTGGTGAGCAGTTCTTC | CASTYFTDSGEQFF
TRBJ2-7 | many | TRBV19 | TRBD1 | TGTGCCAGTAGTCTCCTCCGGGACAGCACCTACGAGCAGTACTTC | CASSLLRDSTYEQYF
TRBJ2-7 | - | TRBV19 | - | TGTGCCAGTAGTATATATCGACAGACAGGCGAGCAGTACTTC | CASSIYRQTGEQYF
TRBJ2-7 | - | TRBV7-2 | TRBD2 | TGTGCCAGCAGCTTAGAACTAGCGGGAGGGCTGTCCTACGAGCAGTACTTC | CASSLELAGGLSYEQYF